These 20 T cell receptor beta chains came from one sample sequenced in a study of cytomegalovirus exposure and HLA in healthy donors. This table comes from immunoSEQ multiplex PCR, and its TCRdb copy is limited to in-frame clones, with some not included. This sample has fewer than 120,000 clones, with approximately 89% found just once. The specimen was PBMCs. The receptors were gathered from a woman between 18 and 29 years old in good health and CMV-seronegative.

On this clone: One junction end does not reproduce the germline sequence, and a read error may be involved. DNA of the CDR3: TGCGCCAGCAGCCTTGACAGGGGGGGAGCTTGGGCCTTC. It encodes CASSLDRGGAWAF. The V gene is TRBV4-3, the J gene TRBJ1-2, with TRBD1 matching 9 bases. The V gene's germline CDR1 is LGHNA and CDR2 YSLEER. The CDR3 spans 13 residues.

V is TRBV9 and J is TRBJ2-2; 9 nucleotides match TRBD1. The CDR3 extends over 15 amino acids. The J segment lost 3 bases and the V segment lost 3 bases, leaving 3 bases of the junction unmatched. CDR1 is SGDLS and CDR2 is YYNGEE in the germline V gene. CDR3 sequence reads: CASSAGTGYTGELFF. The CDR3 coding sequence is TGTGCCAGCAGCGCCGGGACAGGGTACACCGGGGAGCTGTTTTTT.

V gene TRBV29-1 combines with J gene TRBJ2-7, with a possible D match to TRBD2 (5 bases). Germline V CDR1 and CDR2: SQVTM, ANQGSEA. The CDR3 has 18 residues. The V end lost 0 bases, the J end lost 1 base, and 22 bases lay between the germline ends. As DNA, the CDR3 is TGCAGCGTTGAAGACGTACAGCGGTCGTCGGTCGTGTCCTACGAGCAGTACTTC. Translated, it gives CSVEDVQRSSVVSYEQYF.

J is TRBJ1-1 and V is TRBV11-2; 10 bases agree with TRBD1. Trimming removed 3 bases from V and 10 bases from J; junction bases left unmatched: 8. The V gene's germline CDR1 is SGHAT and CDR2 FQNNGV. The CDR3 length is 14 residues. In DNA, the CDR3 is TGTGCCAGCAGCTTGGGGACAGGGGTGAACATAGCTTTCTTT. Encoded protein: CASSLGTGVNIAFF.

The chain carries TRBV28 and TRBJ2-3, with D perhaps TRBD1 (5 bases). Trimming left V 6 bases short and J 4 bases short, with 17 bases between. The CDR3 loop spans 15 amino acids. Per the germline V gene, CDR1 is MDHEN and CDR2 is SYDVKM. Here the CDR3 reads CASRPPRVGADTQYF. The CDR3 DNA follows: TGTGCCAGCAGACCACCCAGGGTAGGGGCAGATACGCAGTATTTT.

The CDR3 reads CAISESPGQVHYGYTF. The CDR3 DNA reads TGTGCCATCAGTGAGAGTCCGGGACAGGTCCACTATGGCTACACCTTC. This chain connects TRBV10-3 to TRBJ1-2; TRBD1 matches at 8 bases. The germline CDR1 and CDR2 sequences are ENHRY and SYGVKD. This CDR3 has 16 amino acids. The V segment lost 2 bases and the J segment 3 bases; nucleotides outside the gene matches: 8.

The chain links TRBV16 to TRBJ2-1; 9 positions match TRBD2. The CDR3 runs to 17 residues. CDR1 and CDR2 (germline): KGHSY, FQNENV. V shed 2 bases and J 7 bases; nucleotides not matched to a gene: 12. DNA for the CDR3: TGTGCCAGCAGCCAACTCCATCGGCGGGAGGGCAAGAATGAGCAGTTCTTC. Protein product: CASSQLHRREGKNEQFF.

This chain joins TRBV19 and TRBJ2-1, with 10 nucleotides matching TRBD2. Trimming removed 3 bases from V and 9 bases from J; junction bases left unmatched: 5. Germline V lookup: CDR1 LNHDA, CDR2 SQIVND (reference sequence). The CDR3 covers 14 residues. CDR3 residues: CASSIGTSEGEQFF. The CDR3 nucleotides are TGTGCCAGTAGTATCGGGACTAGCGAGGGTGAGCAGTTCTTC.

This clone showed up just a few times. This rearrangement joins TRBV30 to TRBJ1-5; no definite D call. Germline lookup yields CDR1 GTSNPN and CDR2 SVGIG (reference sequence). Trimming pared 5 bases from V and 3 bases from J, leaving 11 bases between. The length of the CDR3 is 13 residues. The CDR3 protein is CAWCAGFNQPQHF. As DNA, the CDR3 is TGTGCCTGGTGTGCGGGTTTCAATCAGCCCCAGCATTTT.

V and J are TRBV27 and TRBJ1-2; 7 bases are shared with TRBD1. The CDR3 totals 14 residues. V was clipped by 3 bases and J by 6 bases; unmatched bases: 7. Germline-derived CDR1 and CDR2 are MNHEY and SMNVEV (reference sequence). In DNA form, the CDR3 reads TGTGCCAGCAGTTTTAGGGGGCTCGGGGATGGCTACACCTTC. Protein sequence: CASSFRGLGDGYTF.

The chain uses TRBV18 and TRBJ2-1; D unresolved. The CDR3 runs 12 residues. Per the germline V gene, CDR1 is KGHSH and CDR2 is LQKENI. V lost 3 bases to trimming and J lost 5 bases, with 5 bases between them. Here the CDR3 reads CASSPYDNEQFF. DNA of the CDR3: TGTGCCAGCTCACCCTACGACAATGAGCAGTTCTTC.

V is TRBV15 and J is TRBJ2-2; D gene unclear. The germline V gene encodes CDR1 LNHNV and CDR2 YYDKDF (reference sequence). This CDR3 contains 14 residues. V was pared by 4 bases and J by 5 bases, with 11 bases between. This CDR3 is CATSKPVGTGELFF. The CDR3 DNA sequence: TGTGCCACCAGCAAGCCCGTCGGGACCGGGGAGCTGTTTTTT.

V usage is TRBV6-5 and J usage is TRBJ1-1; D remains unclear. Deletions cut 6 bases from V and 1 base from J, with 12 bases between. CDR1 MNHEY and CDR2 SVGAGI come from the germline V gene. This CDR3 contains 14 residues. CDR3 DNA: TGTGCCAGCAGACCCTCACTAGCGAACACTGAAGCTTTCTTT. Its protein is CASRPSLANTEAFF.

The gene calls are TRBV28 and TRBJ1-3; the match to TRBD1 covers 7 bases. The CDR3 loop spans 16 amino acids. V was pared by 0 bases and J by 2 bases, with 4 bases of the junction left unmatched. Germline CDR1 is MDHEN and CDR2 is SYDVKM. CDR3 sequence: CASSLWTGNAGNTIYF. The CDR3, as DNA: TGTGCCAGCAGTTTATGGACAGGGAACGCTGGAAACACCATATATTTT.

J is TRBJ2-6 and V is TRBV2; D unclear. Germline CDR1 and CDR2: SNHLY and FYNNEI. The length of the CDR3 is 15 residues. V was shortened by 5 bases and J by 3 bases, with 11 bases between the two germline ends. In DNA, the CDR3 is TGTGCCAGCAGTATCCAGGAACATGGGGCCAACGTCCTGACTTTC. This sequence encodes CASSIQEHGANVLTF.

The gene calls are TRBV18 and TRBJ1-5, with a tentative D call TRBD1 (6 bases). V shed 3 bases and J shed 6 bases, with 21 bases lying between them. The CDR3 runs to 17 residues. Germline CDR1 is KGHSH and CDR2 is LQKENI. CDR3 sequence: CASSPSDRQEVGQPQHF. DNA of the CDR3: TGTGCCAGCTCACCGTCTGATCGACAGGAGGTAGGTCAGCCCCAGCATTTT.

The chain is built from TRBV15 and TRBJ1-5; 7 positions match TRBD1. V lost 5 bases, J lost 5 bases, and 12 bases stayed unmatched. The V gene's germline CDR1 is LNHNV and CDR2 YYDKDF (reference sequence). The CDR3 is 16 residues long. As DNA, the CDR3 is TGTGCCACCAGCGGATTCGCGACAGGGAGAGATCAGCCCCAGCATTTT. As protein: CATSGFATGRDQPQHF.

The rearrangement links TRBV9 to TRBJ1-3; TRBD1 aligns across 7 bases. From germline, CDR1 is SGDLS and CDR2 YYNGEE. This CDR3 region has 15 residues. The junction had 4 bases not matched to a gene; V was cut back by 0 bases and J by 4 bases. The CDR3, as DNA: TGTGCCAGCAGCGTAGCAGGGGGGCCCGGAAACACCATATATTTT. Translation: CASSVAGGPGNTIYF.

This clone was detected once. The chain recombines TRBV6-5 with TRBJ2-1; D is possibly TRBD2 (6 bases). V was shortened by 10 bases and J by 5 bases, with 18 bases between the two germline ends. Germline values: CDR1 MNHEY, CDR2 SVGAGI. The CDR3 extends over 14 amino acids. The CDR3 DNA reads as TGTGCCACAAGGGCGGACTACGTAAACAATGAGCAGTTCTTC. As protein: CATRADYVNNEQFF.

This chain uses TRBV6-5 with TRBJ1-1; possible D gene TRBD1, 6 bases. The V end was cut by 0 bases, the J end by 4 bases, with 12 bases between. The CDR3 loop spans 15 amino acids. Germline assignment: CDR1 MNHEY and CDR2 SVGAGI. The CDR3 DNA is TGTGCCAGCAGTTACTCGGGGGCGCTCAGCACTGAAGCTTTCTTT. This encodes CASSYSGALSTEAFF.